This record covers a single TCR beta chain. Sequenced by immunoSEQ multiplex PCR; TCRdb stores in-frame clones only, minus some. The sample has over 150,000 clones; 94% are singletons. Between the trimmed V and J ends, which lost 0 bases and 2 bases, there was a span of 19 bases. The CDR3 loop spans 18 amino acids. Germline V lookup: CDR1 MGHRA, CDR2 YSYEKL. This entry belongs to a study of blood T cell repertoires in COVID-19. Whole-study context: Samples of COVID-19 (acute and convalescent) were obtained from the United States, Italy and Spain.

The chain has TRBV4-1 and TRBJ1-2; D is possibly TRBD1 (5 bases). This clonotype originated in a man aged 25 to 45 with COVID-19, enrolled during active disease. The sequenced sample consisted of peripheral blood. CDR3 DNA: TGCGCCAGCAGCCAAGATTTGGCAGGGTTCACAACCAACTATGGCTACACCTTC. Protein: CASSQDLAGFTTNYGYTF.